The sequence of this T cell receptor beta chain was determined in a study of CXCR3-negative and CXCR3-positive naive CD8 T cells. Study information: The TRB read total, some 140 million, broke down to about 1.5 +/- 0.3 million reads per library. Points from the study as a whole: Each naive subset displayed comparably high diversity, whereas memory CD8+ cells displayed much lower diversity. The TRB CDR3s that CXCR3-positive naive cells carried were more hydrophobic than those of CXCR3-negative naive cells.

CDR3 length: 15 residues. Per germline, CDR1 LNHNV and CDR2 YYDKDF (reference sequence). Judged by frequency, this clonotype is medium-sized. What it recognizes is unknown. TRB cDNA libraries were made by UMI-labeled 5' RACE. TCRdb derives one entry per CDR3 protein from the 5' RACE reads, leaving out DNA. Its table lists about 6,200 distinct CDR3 sequences. The sequence was collected from a human donor in good health. Some clones in this sample may be carry-over from other donors' samples. The chain couples TRBV15 to TRBJ2-7; TCRdb's D gene call, TRBD1, goes unchecked for lack of DNA. The sample was naive CXCR3+ CD8+ T cells from blood. Stated subset: CD45RO-CCR7+CD27+CD95- naive CD8+ T cells expressing CXCR3 (TNR3+). CDR3 in amino acids: CATSGGQGASYEQYF.